The T cell receptor beta chain under discussion was sequenced for a study of blood T cell repertoires in COVID-19. For the study at large: The United States, Italy and Spain supplied acute and convalescent COVID-19 samples.

Produced via immunoSEQ multiplex PCR; TCRdb's table is partial and in-frame only. The repertoire holds roughly 28,000 clones, with approximately 89% as singletons. V trimming: 4 bases; J trimming: 8 bases; junction bases outside the gene matches: 7. Germline V gene sequence: CDR1 SGDLS, CDR2 YYNGEE. The CDR3 extends over 13 amino acids. Sequencing was done on a sample of peripheral blood. This sequence was found in a human donor with acute or convalescent COVID-19. The donor label of this sample is uncertain. This chain uses TRBV9 with TRBJ1-2, with 8 positions matching TRBD1. For the CDR3, the DNA is TGTGCCAGCAGCCAAGGGACAGGTGACGGCTACACCTTC. Its protein product is CASSQGTGDGYTF.